The T cell receptor (beta chain) described here comes from a study of blood T cells in healthy people across ages. Study at large: About one barcoded TCR beta cDNA was captured per two T cells. Whole-study results and caveats: The diversity estimates, figures obtained from one million T cells, were considered underestimates. Roughly linearly, TCR beta diversity per million T cells fell as age increased.

Sample-barcoded 5' priming and a J-beta primer mix drove a second PCR of about 7 to 12 cycles. TCRdb analysed the 5' RACE reads with MiXCR anew, one entry per CDR3 protein. The profile covers about a million distinct CDR3 sequences, with roughly 51% appearing a single time and 20% to 25% taken by the ten largest. The CDR3 spans 15 residues. Germline CDR1 DFQATT, CDR2 SNEGSKA (reference sequence). About this clonotype itself: Its antigen is unknown.

The draw of peripheral blood yielded ten milliliters from each donor. This TCR was recovered from a woman aged 55-69 years in good health. The gene calls are TRBV20-1 and TRBJ2-5, with 9 bases aligning to TRBD2. The tail of the sequence fits TRBJ2-7 better, so the J call may be wrong. Specimen: blood. CDR3 coding DNA: TGCAGTGCTAGTTCTCCGGGACTAGCCCCCTACGAGCAGTACTTC. Its protein product is CSASSPGLAPYEQYF.